This entry lists 28 T cell receptor beta chains sequenced from one sample in a study of T cells in Graves' hyperthyroidism and ophthalmopathy. Using RNA transcripts as the source, TCR beta CDR3 regions were amplified. Primed by the HTBI set, a first-round RT-PCR was run on the TCR CDR3. TCRdb used MiXCR to reprocess the multiplex PCR reads, holding one entry per CDR3 protein. The sample lists a few hundred thousand distinct CDR3 sequences, about 15% occurring once. Sequenced material: blood. The receptors here all came from a woman aged 25 to 39 with Graves' hyperthyroidism.

This clonotype turned up a few times. The rearrangement links TRBV7-8 to TRBJ2-7, with unresolved D. The germline gives CDR1 SGHVS, CDR2 FQNEAQ. The CDR3 has 16 amino acids. The ends were cut back, 5 bases at V and 1 base at J, with 18 bases in the middle. The CDR3 DNA reads as TGTGCCAGCAGCCCAAATGCAGGTGTTGGGTCCTACGAGCAGTACTTC. This gives the protein CASSPNAGVGSYEQYF. Full variable domain (outside the CDR3, taken from reference TRBV7-8 and TRBJ2-7): GAGVSQSPRYKVAKRGQDVALRCDPISGHVSLFWYQQALGQGPEFLTYFQNEAQLDKSGLPSDRFFAERPEGSVSTLKIQRTQQEDSAVYLCASSPNAGVGSYEQYFGPGTRLTVT.

In the case of this clonotype: An end of the junction differs from the germline gene, which may be a read error. The chain recombines TRBV6-2 or TRBV6-3 with TRBJ2-7, with D tentatively TRBD2 (5 bases). CDR1 is MNHEY and CDR2 is SVGEGT in the germline V gene. The CDR3 has 15 residues. This chain's CDR3 is CASSYSEAASHEQYF. The CDR3 DNA follows: TGTGCCAGCAGTTACTCGGAGGCAGCCTCCCACGAGCAGTACTTC.

The rearrangement joins TRBV2 to TRBJ1-5; D unclear. Germline values: CDR1 SNHLY, CDR2 FYNNEI. V gave up 9 bases and J gave up 2 bases, with 11 bases separating them. The CDR3 has 13 amino acids. CDR3 nucleotides: TGTGCCAGTGACCCATTAGGCAATCAGCCCCAGCATTTT. Translation: CASDPLGNQPQHF.

This clonotype was recorded a few times. The chain recombines TRBV7-3 with TRBJ2-5; 8 positions agree with TRBD2. V lost 2 bases, J lost 5 bases, and 4 bases stayed unmatched. Per the germline V gene, CDR1 is SGHTA and CDR2 is FQGTGA. The CDR3 has 14 amino acids. DNA of the CDR3: TGTGCCAGCAGCTTAGACGGGGGGGCTGAGACCCAGTACTTC. This sequence encodes CASSLDGGAETQYF.

The genes are TRBV18 and TRBJ2-3; TRBD1 or TRBD2 may be the D gene (5 bases each). The CDR3 has 15 residues. The V end was cut by 2 bases, the J end by 1 base, with 10 bases between. CDR1 and CDR2 (germline): KGHSH, LQKENI. The CDR3 reads CASSPYGGRTDTQYF. CDR3 nucleotides: TGTGCCAGCTCACCATATGGGGGACGCACAGATACGCAGTATTTT. The full variable domain, in which reference TRBV18 and TRBJ2-3 provide the parts outside the CDR3, is NAGVMQNPRHLVRRRGQEARLRCSPMKGHSHVYWYRQLPEEGLKFMVYLQKENIIDESGMPKERFSAEFPKEGPSILRIQQVVRGDSAAYFCASSPYGGRTDTQYFGPGTRLTVL.

The J gene is TRBJ2-3, the V gene TRBV24-1; TRBD1 or TRBD2 may be the D gene (5 bases each). The CDR3 contains 15 residues. Trimming removed 3 bases from V and 1 base from J, with 10 bases in between. CDR1 and CDR2 from the germline V gene are KGHDR and SFDVKD. CDR3 sequence (DNA): TGTGCCACCAGTGATGGGGGTCTGGGCACAGATACGCAGTATTTT. Translation gives CATSDGGLGTDTQYF.

The rearrangement joins TRBV19 to TRBJ2-3, with D unclear. The germline CDR1 and CDR2 sequences are LNHDA and SQIVND (reference sequence). V gave up 5 bases and J gave up 7 bases, with 13 bases separating them. The CDR3 length is 13 residues. The CDR3 spells CASSGRSPNTQYF. As DNA, the CDR3 is TGTGCCAGTAGTGGACGATCGCCAAATACGCAGTATTTT.

This clonotype was observed at least ten times. The gene calls are TRBV27 and TRBJ2-3, with unresolved D. The CDR3 contains 14 residues. CDR1 MNHEY and CDR2 SMNVEV come from the germline V gene (reference sequence). The V end lost 3 bases, the J end lost 0 bases, and 7 bases lay between the germline ends. The CDR3 nucleotides are TGTGCCAGCAGTTTTGCGACTAGCACAGATACGCAGTATTTT. Protein sequence: CASSFATSTDTQYF.

This clonotype was counted between two and nine times. This sequence joins TRBV5-1 and TRBJ1-1; TRBD1 is a possible D gene (6 bases). The V gene lost 4 bases and the J gene lost 7 bases, with 17 bases spanning the gap. Germline V gene data show CDR1 as SGHRS and CDR2 as YFSETQ. The CDR3 extends over 14 amino acids. The CDR3 here is CASSQVGGLDEAFF. Written as DNA, the CDR3 is TGCGCCAGCAGCCAAGTAGGGGGACTCGATGAAGCTTTCTTT.

The sample holds many counts of this clonotype. CDR3 amino acids: CASSRESTDTQYF. The DNA for the CDR3 is TGTGCCAGCAGCCGCGAAAGCACAGATACGCAGTATTTT. The chain is built from TRBV3-1 and TRBJ2-3; D not certain. V lost 4 bases and J 0 bases, leaving 5 bases between the germline ends. The germline V gene has CDR1 LGHDT and CDR2 YNNKEL (reference sequence). The CDR3 is 13 residues long.

This clonotype has just a few counts. V is TRBV5-5 and J is TRBJ2-1; 14 nucleotides align to TRBD2. CDR1 is SGHKS and CDR2 is YYEKEE in the germline V gene (reference sequence). Trimming cost V 2 bases and J 8 bases; bases outside gene matches: 9. This CDR3 contains 17 residues. The CDR3 sequence is CASSFMTSGRGWDEQFF. CDR3 bases: TGTGCCAGCAGCTTCATGACTAGCGGGAGGGGTTGGGATGAGCAGTTCTTC.

This clonotype was seen many times. The CDR3 here is CASKRGTEAFF. The CDR3 coding sequence is TGTGCCAGCAAAAGGGGCACTGAAGCTTTCTTT. V and J are TRBV6-1 and TRBJ1-1; the D gene is possibly TRBD1 (5 bases). Trimming stripped 7 bases from V and 4 bases from J, with 7 bases between. The germline gives CDR1 MNHNS, CDR2 SASEGT. This CDR3 comprises 11 residues.

This clonotype was counted at least ten times. The rearrangement uses TRBV6-5 and TRBJ1-1; maybe TRBD1 (6 bases). The CDR3 has 14 amino acids. Trimming removed 1 base from V and 4 bases from J, with 10 bases in between. The V gene's germline CDR1 is MNHEY and CDR2 SVGAGI. The CDR3 DNA reads as TGTGCCAGCAGTTACTTACAGGGAGGCACTGAAGCTTTCTTT. It specifies CASSYLQGGTEAFF.

This clonotype appeared a few times. V and J are TRBV5-5 and TRBJ2-2, with D perhaps matching TRBD2 (5 bases). V lost 0 bases and J lost 6, with 9 bases in between. The CDR3 has 14 amino acids. CDR1 and CDR2 from the germline V gene are SGHKS and YYEKEE (reference sequence). DNA of the CDR3: TGTGCCAGCAGCTTGGGAGGGAGCGCCGGGGAGCTGTTTTTT. This gives the protein CASSLGGSAGELFF.

The genes are TRBV7-2 and TRBJ1-1, with unresolved D. Trimming left V 2 bases short and J 6 bases short, with 7 bases between. In germline, CDR1 is SGHTA, CDR2 FQGNSA. CDR3 length: 12 amino acids. As DNA, the CDR3 is TGTGCCAGCAGCTTAAAGGGTTCTGAAGCTTTCTTT. Its protein product is CASSLKGSEAFF.

This clonotype was detected a few times. This chain connects TRBV14 to TRBJ1-2, with TRBD1 matching 9 bases. J lost 6 bases, V lost 0 bases, and 8 bases had no gene match. This CDR3 has 16 residues. Germline CDR1 reads SGHDN; CDR2 reads FVKESK. The CDR3 here is CASSQDGTGSGNGYTF. For the CDR3, the DNA is TGTGCCAGCAGCCAAGATGGGACAGGGAGCGGGAATGGCTACACCTTC.

Ten or more counts support this clonotype. This CDR3 reads CASSAGTGSLQPQHF. The DNA for the CDR3 is TGTGCCAGCTCAGCCGGGACAGGGTCCCTTCAGCCCCAGCATTTT. The chain combines TRBV18 with TRBJ1-5; 9 nucleotides line up with TRBD1. After removal of 5 bases from V and 6 bases from J, the junction contained 8 bases not matched to a gene. The length of the CDR3 is 15 residues. CDR1 and CDR2 from the germline V gene are KGHSH and LQKENI.

In this sample, this clonotype turned up a few times. The chain employs TRBV7-2 and TRBJ1-2; D remains unclear. This CDR3 has 12 amino acids. V gave up 4 bases and J gave up 3 bases, with 6 bases separating them. Germline CDR1 reads SGHTA; CDR2 reads FQGNSA. In nucleotides, the CDR3 is TGTGCCAGCAGCTCACAGTACTATGGCTACACCTTC. Translation: CASSSQYYGYTF.

There are a few counts of this clonotype. V and J are TRBV2 and TRBJ2-5; perhaps TRBD1 as D (5 bases). V shed 7 bases and J shed 2 bases, with 14 bases lying between them. The CDR3 is 14 residues long. In germline, CDR1 is SNHLY, CDR2 FYNNEI. The CDR3 spells CASIDSGRQETQYF. CDR3 DNA: TGTGCCAGCATCGACTCAGGGCGGCAAGAGACCCAGTACTTC.

This clonotype was seen more than once but under ten times. V usage is TRBV9 and J usage is TRBJ2-2; tentatively, D is TRBD2 (6 bases). CDR3 length: 14 residues. Germline loops: CDR1 SGDLS, CDR2 YYNGEE. The ends were cut back, 2 bases at V and 5 bases at J, with 10 bases in the middle. The CDR3 DNA reads as TGTGCCAGCAGCGTCGGGACTTTTACCGGGGAGCTGTTTTTT. Translated: CASSVGTFTGELFF.

This clonotype was counted ten times or more. The chain has TRBV7-9 and TRBJ2-1; 10 nucleotides align to TRBD2. Germline loops: CDR1 SEHNR, CDR2 FQNEAQ (reference sequence). Trimming at V came to 8 bases and at J to 5 bases, leaving 12 bases not matched to a gene. The CDR3 consists of 16 residues. CDR3: CASAPLGSGRNNEQFF. DNA of the CDR3: TGTGCCAGCGCCCCCTTGGGTAGCGGGAGGAACAATGAGCAGTTCTTC.

V and J are TRBV3-1 and TRBJ1-2; no reliable D call. CDR3 length equals 15 residues. Germline CDR1 reads LGHDT; CDR2 reads YNNKEL (reference sequence). V lost 0 bases and J lost 8, with 16 bases in between. The CDR3 reads CASSQEGLKVGGYTF. CDR3 DNA sequence: TGTGCCAGCAGCCAAGAAGGTCTAAAAGTTGGGGGCTACACCTTC.

The genes are TRBV3-1 and TRBJ2-4, with a possible D match to TRBD2 (6 bases). The CDR3 contains 16 residues. The germline V gene has CDR1 LGHDT and CDR2 YNNKEL (reference sequence). V lost 3 bases to trimming and J lost 3 bases, with 15 bases between them. CDR3 in DNA: TGTGCCAGCAGCCAGGGCGGGGTGGGAGACAAAAACATTCAGTACTTC. It encodes CASSQGGVGDKNIQYF. Full variable domain (remainder filled in from reference TRBV3-1 and TRBJ2-4): DTAVSQTPKYLVTQMGNDKSIKCEQNLGHDTMYWYKQDSKKFLKIMFSYNNKELIINETVPNRFSPKSPDKAHLNLHINSLELGDSAVYFCASSQGGVGDKNIQYFGAGTRLSVL.

This clonotype has at least ten counts. The chain is built from TRBV20-1 and TRBJ2-3; 9 bases match TRBD2. In germline, CDR1 is DFQATT, CDR2 SNEGSKA (reference sequence). The CDR3 is 14 amino acids. V dropped 5 bases and J dropped 6; count of bases not matched to a gene: 9. CDR3 in amino acids: CSAVLLAGGDTQYF. In nucleotides, the CDR3 is TGCAGTGCTGTCCTACTAGCGGGCGGGGATACGCAGTATTTT.

The rearrangement uses TRBV11-2 and TRBJ2-4; D tentatively reads TRBD1 or TRBD2 (12 bases each). Trimming left V 3 bases short and J 8 bases short, with 26 bases between. There are 18 residues in the CDR3. CDR1 is SGHAT and CDR2 is FQNNGV in the germline V gene. CDR3 loop: CASSLGQGASGRAHIQYF. The CDR3 nucleotides read TGTGCCAGCAGCTTGGGACAGGGGGCTAGCGGGAGGGCCCACATTCAGTACTTC.

Many counts were recorded for this clonotype. The CDR3: CASSTAQNTEAFF. Written as DNA, the CDR3 is TGTGCCAGCAGCACGGCCCAGAACACTGAAGCTTTCTTT. This chain connects TRBV9 to TRBJ1-1; D unresolved. This CDR3 is 13 amino acids long. V lost 4 bases and J lost 1, with 8 bases in between. CDR1 and CDR2 from the germline V gene are SGDLS and YYNGEE.

This clonotype was seen more than once but under ten times. The V call is TRBV19, the J call TRBJ1-5; no clear D gene. V dropped 0 bases and J dropped 7 bases, with 7 bases sitting between them. Germline lookup yields CDR1 LNHDA and CDR2 SQIVND (reference sequence). This CDR3 contains 13 residues. Written as DNA, the CDR3 is TGTGCCAGTAGTATAGACAGGCTCCAGCCCCAGCATTTT. Translated: CASSIDRLQPQHF.

The chain has TRBV3-1 and TRBJ2-5; TRBD2 agrees at 8 bases. Germline trimming cut 4 bases from V and 5 bases from J; bases unmatched to any gene: 12. The CDR3 runs to 16 residues. CDR1 and CDR2 from the germline V gene are LGHDT and YNNKEL (reference sequence). For the CDR3, the DNA is TGTGCCAGCAGCCCCCCTAGGATAGCGGGGAGGGAGACCCAGTACTTC. Encoded protein: CASSPPRIAGRETQYF.